The T cell receptor (beta chain) under discussion was sequenced for a study of T cell responses to AZD1222 COVID-19 vaccine. Whole-study results and caveats: Most donors were white British and more were female, and clonal diversity was possibly underestimated.

A word on this clone: The target antigen is unknown.

Produced via immunoSEQ multiplex PCR; TCRdb's table is partial and in-frame only. The sample consists of hundreds of thousands of clones, roughly 91% of them appearing once. The sample consisted of peripheral blood, taken on day 0 of MenACWY control vaccination. This sequence originates from an adult in good health.

In DNA form, the CDR3 reads TGCGCCAGCAGCCAAGAGGTAATGAACACTGAAGCTTTCTTT. As protein: CASSQEVMNTEAFF. This chain joins TRBV4-1 and TRBJ1-1; no clear D gene. The germline V gene encodes CDR1 MGHRA and CDR2 YSYEKL. The ends were cut back, 0 bases at V and 0 bases at J, with 5 bases in the middle. The CDR3 extends over 14 amino acids.